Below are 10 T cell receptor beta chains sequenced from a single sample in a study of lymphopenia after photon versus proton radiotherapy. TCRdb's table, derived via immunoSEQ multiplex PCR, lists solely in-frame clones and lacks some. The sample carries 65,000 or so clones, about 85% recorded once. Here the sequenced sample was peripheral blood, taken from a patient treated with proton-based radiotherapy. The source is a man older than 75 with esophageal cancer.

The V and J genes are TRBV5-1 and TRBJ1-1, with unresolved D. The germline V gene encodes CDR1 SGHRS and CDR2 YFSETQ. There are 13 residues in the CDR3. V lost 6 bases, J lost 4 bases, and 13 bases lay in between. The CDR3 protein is CASKPADATEAFF. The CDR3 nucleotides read TGCGCCAGCAAGCCCGCAGACGCCACTGAAGCTTTCTTT.

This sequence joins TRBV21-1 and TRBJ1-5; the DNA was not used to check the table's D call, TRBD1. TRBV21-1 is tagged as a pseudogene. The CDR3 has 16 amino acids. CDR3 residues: CASSKVRRAYQGPQHF. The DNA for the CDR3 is TGTGCCAGCAGCAAAGTGCGCAGGGCATACCAAGGTCCCCAGCATTTT.

The CDR3 loop is CASSPQTGHTGGYTF. In DNA, the CDR3 is TGTGCCAGCAGCCCGCAAACAGGACATACTGGCGGCTACACCTTC. The chain uses TRBV7-8 and TRBJ1-2; the D gene is possibly TRBD1 (5 bases). CDR3 size: 15 residues. Germline V gene lookup returns CDR1 SGHVS and CDR2 FQNEAQ. The ends were cut back, 5 bases at V and 8 bases at J, with 21 bases in the middle.

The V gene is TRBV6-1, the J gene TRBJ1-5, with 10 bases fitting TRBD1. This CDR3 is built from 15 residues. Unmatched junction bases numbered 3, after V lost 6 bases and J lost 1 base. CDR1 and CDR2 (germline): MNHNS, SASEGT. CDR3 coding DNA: TGTGCCAGCAGGGGGACAGGGGAAAGCAATCAGCCCCAGCATTTT. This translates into CASRGTGESNQPQHF.

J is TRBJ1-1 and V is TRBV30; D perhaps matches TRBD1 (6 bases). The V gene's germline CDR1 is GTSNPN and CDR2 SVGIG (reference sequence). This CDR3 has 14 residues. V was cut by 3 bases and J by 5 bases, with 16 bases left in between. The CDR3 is CAWRIQGWRTEAFF. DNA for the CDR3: TGTGCCTGGAGGATCCAGGGGTGGAGAACTGAAGCTTTCTTT.

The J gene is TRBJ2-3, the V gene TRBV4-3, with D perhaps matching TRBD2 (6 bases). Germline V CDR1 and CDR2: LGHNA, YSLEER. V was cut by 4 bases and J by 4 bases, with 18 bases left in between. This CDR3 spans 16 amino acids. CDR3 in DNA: TGCGCCAGCAGCCCCGACTATGGAGGGAAAGCAGATACGCAGTATTTT. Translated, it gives CASSPDYGGKADTQYF.

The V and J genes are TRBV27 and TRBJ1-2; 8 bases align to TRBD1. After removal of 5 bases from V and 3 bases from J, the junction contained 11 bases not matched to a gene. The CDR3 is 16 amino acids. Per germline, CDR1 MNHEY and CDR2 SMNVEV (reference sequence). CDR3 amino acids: CASSQKSQGAYYGYTF. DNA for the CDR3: TGTGCCAGCAGTCAGAAAAGCCAGGGGGCGTACTATGGCTACACCTTC.

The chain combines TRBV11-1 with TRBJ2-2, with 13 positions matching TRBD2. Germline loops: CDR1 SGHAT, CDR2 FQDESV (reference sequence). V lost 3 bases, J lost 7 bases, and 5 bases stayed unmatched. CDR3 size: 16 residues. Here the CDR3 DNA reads TGTGCCAGCAGCTTCCAGACTAGCGGGGGGCACGGGGAGCTGTTTTTT. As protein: CASSFQTSGGHGELFF.

CDR3 protein: CAISDSDIQYF. In DNA form, the CDR3 reads TGTGCCATCAGTGACTCTGACATTCAGTACTTC. The chain carries TRBV10-3 and TRBJ2-4; D unresolved. CDR1 ENHRY and CDR2 SYGVKD come from the germline V gene. This CDR3 contains 11 residues. The ends were cut back, 3 bases at V and 8 bases at J, with 5 bases in the middle.

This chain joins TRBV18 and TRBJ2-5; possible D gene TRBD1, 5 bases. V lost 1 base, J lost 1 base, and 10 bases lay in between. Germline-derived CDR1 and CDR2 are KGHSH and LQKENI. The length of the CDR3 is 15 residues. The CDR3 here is CASSPQTAFQETQYF. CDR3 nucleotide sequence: TGTGCCAGCTCACCACAGACAGCCTTCCAAGAGACCCAGTACTTC.